The entry that follows covers one T cell receptor beta chain sequence. Its specificity is unknown. V lost 3 bases and J 4 bases, leaving 12 bases between the germline ends. From germline, CDR1 is SQVTM and CDR2 ANQGSEA. The CDR3 has 14 residues. The data were taken from a study of cytomegalovirus exposure and HLA in healthy donors. The overall study: An analysis done earlier identified roughly 120 million unique TCR beta sequences from about 179 million T cells.

The PCR employed 60 Vbeta primers together with 13 Jbeta primers. The method was immunoSEQ multiplex PCR; TCRdb's version includes in-frame clones alone and lacks a portion of them. The sample consists of over 80,000 clones, under 90% of them appearing once. Findings and limits, study-wide: A later analysis found that most CMV-associated TCR beta chains appeared HLA-restricted. Owing to their indistinguishability, certain V segments, notably TRBV6-2 and TRBV6-3, were excluded.

The sequence came from a man aged 50 to 59 in good health and CMV-seronegative. Sample: PBMCs. The rearrangement joins TRBV29-1 to TRBJ1-4, with D unresolved. This chain's CDR3 is CSVDSTLSNEKLFF. CDR3 sequence (DNA): TGCAGCGTTGATAGCACCTTAAGTAATGAAAAACTGTTTTTT.